The 16 T cell receptor beta chains presented below share a single source sample, sequenced in a study of beta chain features in type 1 diabetes. Sequencing targeted expressed TCRB transcripts, as all isolated RNA had been reverse transcribed. The assay was immunoSEQ multiplex PCR, and TCRdb's table has in-frame clones only and misses some. This sample has some 150,000 clones, with roughly a tenth found just once. Material for sequencing was naive CD4+ T cells from blood. These receptors originate from a man aged 18 to 29 in good health.

At least ten counts were recorded for this clone. V gene TRBV30 combines with J gene TRBJ2-1; TRBD2 matches at 12 bases. This CDR3 comprises 12 residues. Germline trimming cut 0 bases from V and 14 bases from J; bases unmatched to any gene: 2. CDR1 is GTSNPN, CDR2 SVGIG, per germline (reference sequence). CDR3 residues: CAWSVLAGGEFF. The CDR3 coding sequence is TGTGCCTGGAGTGTACTAGCGGGGGGTGAGTTCTTC.

This clone occurred a few times. CDR3 amino acids: CASSISGNGNQPQHF. In DNA, the CDR3 is TGTGCCAGTAGTATATCGGGGAACGGCAATCAGCCCCAGCATTTT. The V and J genes are TRBV19 and TRBJ1-5; no clear D. The V end was cut by 2 bases, the J end by 2 bases, with 10 bases between. Germline-derived CDR1 and CDR2 are LNHDA and SQIVND (reference sequence). CDR3 length: 15 amino acids.

In its sample, this clone was seen a few times. This chain joins TRBV9 and TRBJ1-2; D is possibly TRBD1 (6 bases). The CDR3 spans 14 residues. Trimming took 2 bases from V and 4 from J, leaving 12 bases between them. The germline V gene encodes CDR1 SGDLS and CDR2 YYNGEE. The chain's CDR3 is CASSVPGVTYGYTF. The DNA of the CDR3 is TGTGCCAGCAGCGTCCCAGGGGTCACCTATGGCTACACCTTC. Together with reference TRBV9 and TRBJ1-2, the CDR3 gives the full variable domain: DSGVTQTPKHLITATGQRVTLRCSPRSGDLSVYWYQQSLDQGLQFLIQYYNGEERAKGNILERFSAQQFPDLHSELNLSSLELGDSALYFCASSVPGVTYGYTFGSGTRLTVV.

This chain links TRBV21-1 with TRBJ2-5; TRBD2 is the table's D call, not checked against the DNA. TRBV21-1 is assigned pseudogene status. This CDR3 has 15 amino acids. The CDR3 DNA sequence: TGTGCCAGCAGCAAAGGCGGGGGGGTCCGGGAGACCCAGTACTTC. Translated: CASSKGGGVRETQYF.

The J gene is TRBJ1-2, the V gene TRBV27, with 8 bases matching TRBD1. The germline V gene encodes CDR1 MNHEY and CDR2 SMNVEV (reference sequence). The trim removed 4 bases at V and 4 bases at J, leaving 2 bases unmatched. The CDR3 consists of 13 residues. The CDR3 nucleotides are TGTGCCAGCAGTTCACAGGGGGTCTATGGCTACACCTTC. Translated: CASSSQGVYGYTF.

This clone was picked up a small number of times. This chain links TRBV11-2 with TRBJ2-1, with 12 bases aligning to TRBD1. There are 15 residues in the CDR3. The trim removed 5 bases at V and 5 bases at J, leaving 4 bases unmatched. Germline lookup yields CDR1 SGHAT and CDR2 FQNNGV. The DNA of the CDR3 is TGTGCCAGCAGCCGCGGGACAGGGGGCAACAATGAGCAGTTCTTC. It encodes CASSRGTGGNNEQFF.

The CDR3 is CASSRGQEWQFF. In nucleotides, the CDR3 is TGTGCCAGCAGCCGCGGACAGGAGTGGCAGTTCTTC. The chain combines TRBV5-4 with TRBJ2-1; 7 bases match TRBD1. The J segment lost 12 bases and the V segment lost 4 bases, leaving 7 bases of the junction unmatched. This CDR3 spans 12 amino acids. Germline values: CDR1 SGHNT, CDR2 YYREEE (reference sequence).

The chain couples TRBV6-4 to TRBJ1-6, with TRBD1 identical over 9 bases. V trimming: 9 bases; J trimming: 9 bases; junction bases outside the gene matches: 6. This CDR3 region has 13 residues. Per germline, CDR1 MRHNA and CDR2 SNTAGT. CDR3 amino acids: CASRDREASPLHF. CDR3 DNA: TGTGCCAGTCGGGACAGGGAGGCTTCACCCCTCCACTTT.

This clone has at least ten counts. This sequence joins TRBV7-9 and TRBJ2-1, with 7 nucleotides matching TRBD1. Per germline, CDR1 SEHNR and CDR2 FQNEAQ (reference sequence). The CDR3 covers 12 residues. V was clipped by 8 bases and J by 15 bases; unmatched bases: 13. CDR3 DNA sequence: TGTGCCAGCCAAAAGTCCGGGACAGCCGCGTTCTTC. Translated: CASQKSGTAAFF.

This clone was seen a handful of times. CDR3 DNA: TGTGCCATCAGTGAATCTCGGACAGGGCTCTACGAGCAGTACTTC. The encoded protein is CAISESRTGLYEQYF. The chain employs TRBV10-3 and TRBJ2-7; TRBD1 aligns across 8 bases. CDR1 and CDR2 from the germline V gene are ENHRY and SYGVKD. The length of the CDR3 is 15 residues. V was clipped by 3 bases and J by 3 bases; unmatched bases: 7.

This clone was counted ten times or more. The rearrangement uses TRBV18 and TRBJ2-1, with D possibly matching TRBD1 (5 bases). The CDR3 runs to 14 residues. V lost 9 bases, J lost 6 bases, and 18 bases lay in between. Germline values: CDR1 KGHSH, CDR2 LQKENI. The CDR3, as DNA: TGTGCCAGTTGGTACAGCACCCAGGGCAATGAGCAGTTCTTC. This codes for CASWYSTQGNEQFF.

This clone was recorded a few times. The J gene is TRBJ2-3, the V gene TRBV4-3; D possibly corresponds to TRBD2 (5 bases). Looked up from germline, CDR1 is LGHNA and CDR2 is YSLEER. V dropped 2 bases and J dropped 0 bases, with 9 bases sitting between them. The CDR3 is 15 amino acids. The CDR3 spells CASSQLAASTDTQYF. CDR3 bases: TGCGCCAGCAGCCAACTAGCAGCTAGCACAGATACGCAGTATTTT.

The table lists this clone with a few counts. The chain joins TRBV6-5 to TRBJ1-2; TRBD1 matches 7 bases. The CDR3 spans 13 residues. V lost 5 bases, J lost 8 bases, and 8 bases stayed unmatched. Germline assignment: CDR1 MNHEY and CDR2 SVGAGI. CDR3 sequence reads: CASSPPGTEGYTF. The CDR3, as DNA: TGTGCCAGCAGTCCCCCCGGGACAGAGGGCTACACCTTC.

This clone was picked up many times. The chain links TRBV29-1 to TRBJ2-3, with 8 bases fitting TRBD1. Germline V gene sequence: CDR1 SQVTM, CDR2 ANQGSEA. CDR3 length: 13 amino acids. J was trimmed by 3 bases and V by 4 bases; bases with no gene match: 3. DNA of the CDR3: TGCAGCGTTGCCAGGGGGCCAACAGATACGCAGTATTTT. Its protein product is CSVARGPTDTQYF.

The V call is TRBV18, the J call TRBJ2-5; the D gene is possibly TRBD2 (6 bases). CDR3 length: 15 residues. Germline V gene sequence: CDR1 KGHSH, CDR2 LQKENI. With 0 bases removed from V and 2 bases from J, the gap between germline ends came to 10 bases. The CDR3: CASSPPLGGQETQYF. The CDR3 nucleotides read TGTGCCAGCTCACCACCGCTGGGGGGACAAGAGACCCAGTACTTC.

This clone has a count of ten or more. The V call is TRBV4-2, the J call TRBJ1-6; no definite D call. This CDR3 is built from 15 residues. The germline gives CDR1 LGHNA, CDR2 YNFKEQ. Trimming removed 0 bases from V and 6 bases from J, with 9 bases in between. CDR3 in amino acids: CASSQDREFNSPLHF. DNA for the CDR3: TGTGCCAGCAGCCAAGATCGCGAGTTTAATTCACCCCTCCACTTT.